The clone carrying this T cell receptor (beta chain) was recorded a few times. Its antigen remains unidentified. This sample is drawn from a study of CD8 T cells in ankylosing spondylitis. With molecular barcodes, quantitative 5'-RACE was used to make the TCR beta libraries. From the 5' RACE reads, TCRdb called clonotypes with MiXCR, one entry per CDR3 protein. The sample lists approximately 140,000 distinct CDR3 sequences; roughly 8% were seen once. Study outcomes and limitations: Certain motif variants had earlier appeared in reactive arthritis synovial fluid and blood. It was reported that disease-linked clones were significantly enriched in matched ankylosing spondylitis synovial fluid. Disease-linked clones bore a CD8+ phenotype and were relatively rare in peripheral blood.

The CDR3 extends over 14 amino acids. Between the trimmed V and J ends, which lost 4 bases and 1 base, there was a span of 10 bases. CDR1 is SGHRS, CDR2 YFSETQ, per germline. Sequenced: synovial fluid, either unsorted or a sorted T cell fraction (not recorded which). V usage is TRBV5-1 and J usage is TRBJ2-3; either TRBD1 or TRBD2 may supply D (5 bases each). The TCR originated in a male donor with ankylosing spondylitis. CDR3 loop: CASSPMGGTDTQYF. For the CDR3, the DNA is TGCGCCAGCAGCCCCATGGGGGGCACAGATACGCAGTATTTT.